This TCR beta chain was documented in a study of T cells in tuberculosis. Cells were sorted from thawed PBMC rested overnight and stained with GMM-loaded CD1B tetramer, viability dye and anti-CD3. C32 glucose monomycolate from Rhodococcus equi was loaded onto the CD1B tetramers. The table came from immunoSEQ multiplex PCR; TCRdb's copy has only in-frame clones and leaves some out. The table has 88,000 or so clones, approximately 91% seen once. This clone was seen only once. In germline, CDR1 is MRHNA, CDR2 SNTAGT. CDR3 length: 14 amino acids. Losses at the gene ends were 8 bases for V and 3 bases for J; bases not matched to a gene: 7.

The genes are TRBV6-4 and TRBJ1-5, with 7 nucleotides matching TRBD1. Input material: CD1b-GMM tetramer-negative cells sorted from PBMCs. The receptor was derived from an adult woman with latent tuberculosis. CDR3 DNA sequence: TGTGCCAGCTCCGCGACAGGGTACAATCAGCCCCAGCATTTT. Protein product: CASSATGYNQPQHF.